One and the same sample provided the 2 T cell receptor beta chains below, sequenced in a study of cytomegalovirus exposure and HLA in healthy donors. PCR amplification relied on 60 Vbeta primers (plus 13 Jbeta primers). Profiling relied on immunoSEQ multiplex PCR, and the TCRdb table lists in-frame clones only, not all of them. Here the sample spans 150,000 to 250,000 clones, 82% being singletons. The sample taken for sequencing was PBMCs. These receptors were taken from a boy between 2 and 10 years old in good health and CMV-seronegative.

As DNA, the CDR3 is TGTGCCAGCAACGACAGGGGGCGGGAGACCCAGTACTTC. Translating it yields CASNDRGRETQYF. J is TRBJ2-5 and V is TRBV5-5, with TRBD1 matching 10 bases. Germline V CDR1 and CDR2: SGHKS, YYEKEE (reference sequence). V lost 6 bases to trimming and J lost 5 bases; unmatched junction nucleotides: 4. CDR3 length: 13 residues.

J is TRBJ1-5 and V is TRBV5-5, with no clear D. The germline V and J ends were trimmed by 3 bases and 7 bases, with 14 bases remaining between them. The CDR3 consists of 14 residues. Per the germline V gene, CDR1 is SGHKS and CDR2 is YYEKEE (reference sequence). Here the CDR3 DNA reads TGTGCCAGCAGCTCCGCAGGTCCTGAACAGCCCCAGCATTTT. The encoded protein is CASSSAGPEQPQHF.